A selection of T cell receptor beta chains follows, all from one sample in a study of cytomegalovirus exposure and HLA in healthy donors. Sequencing was performed with immunoSEQ multiplex PCR; in TCRdb, only in-frame clones are kept and a portion is missing. This sample has roughly 97,000 clones, with around 82% found just once. Sequenced material: PBMCs. The receptors shown here come from a woman between 40 and 50 years old in good health and CMV-seronegative. Both conserved end residues are trimmed from each CDR3. A D gene is named only where the DNA matches it firmly.

TRBV5-6,TRBJ2-5,TRBD1,ASSRDSTYQETQY
TRBV7-9,TRBJ2-7,NA,ASRPKEASYGQY
TRBV11-2,TRBJ2-1,NA,ASSFSPTGNEQF
TRBV7-9,TRBJ2-7,TRBD2,ASSWELAGVDEQY
TRBV11-2,TRBJ2-1,TRBD2,ASSPRTSGDNEQF
TRBV4-1,TRBJ2-3,TRBD2,ASSQDRGGRISTDTQY
TRBV5-1,TRBJ1-4,NA,ASSLWGTGATNEKLF
TRBV7-9,TRBJ2-3,NA,ASSPRTGRWTDTQY
TRBV4-1,TRBJ2-5,NA,ASSQPTASSKRTQY
TRBV6-5,TRBJ1-1,NA,ASSSGTLAF
TRBV28,TRBJ1-1,NA,ASSLGADWENTEAF
TRBV4-1,TRBJ1-4,NA,ASSPGEGGITEKLF
TRBV9,TRBJ2-7,TRBD1,ASSSSPGTGYEQY
TRBV27,TRBJ2-5,TRBD2,ASSLSGSWGETQY